This record concerns one TCR beta chain sequence. A much larger clone sits a single nucleotide away, making a read error possible. The sample's time point: persistent/refractory GD, antithyroid drugs over 5 years with positive TRAb. PBMC-derived RNA was used for the TCR library. HTBI primers from iRepertoire and Arm-PCR of CDR3 regions yielded the TCR beta libraries. TCRdb itself ran the multiplex PCR reads through MiXCR, one entry per CDR3 protein. This table has approximately 360,000 distinct CDR3 sequences, around 23% appearing once. The source of the sample is a study of regulatory T cells in long-lasting Graves disease. Germline V gene lookup returns CDR1 SGHRS and CDR2 YFSETQ. The length of the CDR3 is 13 residues.

The chain links TRBV5-1 to TRBJ2-7; D unresolved. The sample in question was peripheral blood mononuclear cells (PBMCs), obtained when the disease was refractory, from a patient treated with antithyroid drugs. The source is a woman in her 40s with Graves disease. The chain's CDR3 is CASNLSSSGEQYF. The DNA of the CDR3 is TGCGCCAGCAACTTGTCCTCCTCCGGCGAGCAGTACTTC.